A selection of T cell receptor beta chains follows, all from one sample in a study of blood T cells in healthy people across ages. TCRdb re-derived calls from the 5' RACE reads in MiXCR, one entry per CDR3 protein. The repertoire holds 1.5 million to 1.9 million distinct CDR3 sequences, about 45% seen once, with more than 4% in the top ten. Specimen: blood. The receptors originated from a young woman in good health. Each CDR3 is given with its conserved first and last residue. A D gene is named only where the DNA matches it firmly. Not all rows give a size; the values are once, few, many and, for expanded clones, a class.

DNA,CDR3,size,D,J,V
TGTGCCAGCAGGAACAGGGAGGGGGACACTGAAGCTTTCTTT,CASRNREGDTEAFF,.,.,TRBJ1-1,TRBV3-1
TGCAGCGCTGTACAGAGGATGAACACTGAAGCTTTCTTT,CSAVQRMNTEAFF,.,.,TRBJ1-1,TRBV29-1
TGTGCCAGCAGTTACCTAGGGGAGACCCAGTTCTTC,CASSYLGETQFF,.,.,TRBJ2-1,TRBV6-2/TRBV6-3
TGCGCCAGCAGCCAAAGAGGGGGACTGGGGAACACTGAAGCTTTCTTT,CASSQRGGLGNTEAFF,.,.,TRBJ1-1,TRBV4-1
TGCAGTGCCGAGGTCCCTAGGGGATACAATGAGCAGTTCTTC,CSAEVPRGYNEQFF,.,.,TRBJ2-1,TRBV20-1
TGCAGCGCCCTCAGAATGAACACTGAAGCTTTCTTT,CSALRMNTEAFF,.,.,TRBJ1-1,TRBV29-1
TGCGCCAGCAGCCAATCCGGAGGGCTGGAGCAGTTCTTC,CASSQSGGLEQFF,many,.,TRBJ2-1,TRBV4-3
TGTGCCAGCAGCCAAGGGACAGGGGGTGGGGATGAGCAGTTCTTC,CASSQGTGGGDEQFF,.,TRBD1,TRBJ2-1,TRBV4-2
TGCAGTGCTAGGGATCTAGCGGGGGGAGCTCAAGAGACCCAGTACTTC,CSARDLAGGAQETQYF,few,TRBD2,TRBJ2-5,TRBV20-1
TGTGCCAGCACGCCCTTCCTTACACACACAGGGAGCACTGAAGCTTTCTTT,CASTPFLTHTGSTEAFF,few,.,TRBJ1-1,TRBV6-2/TRBV6-3
TGCGCCAGCAGCCGAGGAGGGGGACTAGAGTTGGAGACCCAGTACTTC,CASSRGGGLELETQYF,.,TRBD2,TRBJ2-5,TRBV4-1
TGTGCCAGCACTAGGGCCCAGAACACCGGGGAGCTGTTTTTT,CASTRAQNTGELFF,once,.,TRBJ2-2,TRBV2
TGTGCCAGCAGTTCCCATGCCGGGATTAGCACAGATACGCAGTATTTT,CASSSHAGISTDTQYF,.,.,TRBJ2-3,TRBV2
TGCAGTGCTATCCCGACTAGCGGGGACTCCTACAATGAGCAGTTCTTC,CSAIPTSGDSYNEQFF,.,TRBD2,TRBJ2-1,TRBV20-1
TGTGCCAGCAGCGACGGGGGGAAGGCTGAAGCTTTCTTT,CASSDGGKAEAFF,.,.,TRBJ1-1,TRBV7-8
TGTGCCAGCAGTTACTCGCCGGGACTAGTTAATGAGCAGTTATTC,CASSYSPGLVNEQLF,.,TRBD2,TRBJ2-1,TRBV6-5
TGTGCCATCAGCCCGGGACAGGGATTCAACGAGCAGTACTTC,CAISPGQGFNEQYF,.,TRBD1,TRBJ2-7,TRBV10-3
TGTGCCAGCACCCAAGGGACAGGGTACAATGAGCAGTTCTTC,CASTQGTGYNEQFF,.,TRBD1,TRBJ2-1,TRBV27